The rows below give T cell receptor beta chains drawn from one sample of a study of blood T cell repertoires in COVID-19. Produced via immunoSEQ multiplex PCR; TCRdb's table is partial and in-frame only. This table has hundreds of thousands of clones, around 87% appearing once. Sequenced input: PBMCs or T cells enriched from blood (not recorded which). The receptors shown here come from a man under 40 who had been exposed to COVID-19. The CDR3 runs from the conserved cysteine through the conserved F or W. A D gene is named only where the DNA matches it firmly. Expanded clones are given a class, and other clones once, few, many or no size at all.

D: -; V: TRBV2; size: -; J: TRBJ1-4; CDR3: CASRGSVPNEKLFF; DNA: TGTGCCAGCCGGGGGTCGGTCCCTAATGAAAAACTGTTTTTT
D: -; V: TRBV7-6; size: -; J: TRBJ1-6; CDR3: CASSRTDNSPLHF; DNA: TGTGCCAGCAGCCGGACTGATAATTCACCCCTCCACTTT
D: TRBD1; V: TRBV7-2; size: -; J: TRBJ2-2; CDR3: CASSLAYRGNTGELFF; DNA: TGTGCCAGCAGCTTAGCATACAGGGGGAACACCGGGGAGCTGTTTTTT
D: -; V: TRBV2; size: -; J: TRBJ2-3; CDR3: CASSEGGGGAMADTQYF; DNA: TGTGCCAGCAGTGAAGGTGGAGGGGGGGCTATGGCAGATACGCAGTATTTT
D: TRBD1; V: TRBV19; size: -; J: TRBJ1-1; CDR3: CASSRPSGTGGPFKF; DNA: TGTGCCAGTAGCAGGCCCTCCGGGACAGGGGGCCCTTTTAAATTT
D: -; V: TRBV19; size: few; J: TRBJ1-2; CDR3: CASKRAPYGYTF; DNA: TGTGCCAGTAAGCGGGCCCCCTATGGCTACACCTTC
D: -; V: TRBV12-5; size: -; J: TRBJ1-1; CDR3: CASGEQGYLEAFF; DNA: TGTGCTAGTGGTGAGCAGGGGTACCTTGAAGCTTTCTTT
D: -; V: TRBV4-3; size: -; J: TRBJ1-5; CDR3: CASSPGIAGDSNQPQHF; DNA: TGCGCCAGCAGCCCGGGTATTGCGGGGGATAGCAATCAGCCCCAGCATTTT
D: TRBD1; V: TRBV6-5; size: once; J: TRBJ1-6; CDR3: CASTRTGSYNSPLHF; DNA: TGTGCCAGCACCCGGACAGGGTCCTATAATTCACCCCTCCACTTT
D: -; V: TRBV3-1/TRBV3-2; size: once; J: TRBJ2-5; CDR3: CASSHGLQHQETQYF; DNA: TGTGCCAGCAGCCATGGACTACAGCACCAAGAGACCCAGTACTTC
D: -; V: TRBV5-1; size: -; J: TRBJ2-7; CDR3: CATRREPDSYEQYF; DNA: TGCGCCACCCGAAGGGAGCCGGACTCCTACGAGCAGTACTTC